Listed below are T cell receptor beta chains from one sample, sequenced in a study of blood T cell repertoires in COVID-19. Libraries were prepared by immunoSEQ multiplex PCR; TCRdb keeps only in-frame clonotypes and omits some of them. Of roughly 200,000 clones in the sample, 75% to 85% were seen once. Sequenced sample: peripheral blood. Receptors originate from a woman aged 25 to 45 with COVID-19, enrolled during active disease. CDR3s include the opening cysteine and the closing phenylalanine or tryptophan. Each record gives: D gene, V gene, J gene, clone size, CDR3 protein, CDR3 DNA. D genes are given only for firm matches. Size tells how often a clone was seen (once, few, many) or the class of an expanded clone, and some rows leave it out.

D gene: NA; V gene: TRBV2; J gene: TRBJ2-3; clone size: NA; CDR3 protein: CASTGGRRPTDTQYF; CDR3 DNA: TGTGCCAGCACCGGAGGGAGGCGCCCCACAGATACGCAGTATTTT
D gene: NA; V gene: TRBV7-9; J gene: TRBJ2-1; clone size: NA; CDR3 protein: CASSLGGQAEQFF; CDR3 DNA: TGTGCCAGCAGCTTAGGGGGGCAAGCTGAGCAGTTCTTC
D gene: NA; V gene: TRBV11-2; J gene: TRBJ1-2; clone size: NA; CDR3 protein: CASSLDPRSRGYTF; CDR3 DNA: TGTGCCAGCAGCTTAGACCCCCGGAGCCGGGGCTACACCTTC
D gene: TRBD2; V gene: TRBV6-2/TRBV6-3; J gene: TRBJ2-1; clone size: NA; CDR3 protein: CASSPGLAGGQFF; CDR3 DNA: TGTGCCAGCAGTCCGGGACTAGCGGGTGGCCAGTTCTTC
D gene: TRBD2; V gene: TRBV10-2; J gene: TRBJ2-7; clone size: NA; CDR3 protein: CASSGTSGIYEQYF; CDR3 DNA: TGCGCCAGCAGTGGGACTAGCGGAATCTACGAGCAGTACTTC
D gene: NA; V gene: TRBV27; J gene: TRBJ2-7; clone size: NA; CDR3 protein: CASSLWAEKYYEQYF; CDR3 DNA: TGTGCCAGCAGTTTATGGGCCGAGAAATACTACGAGCAGTACTTC
D gene: NA; V gene: TRBV9; J gene: TRBJ2-1; clone size: NA; CDR3 protein: CASSVEVRGTEDNEQFF; CDR3 DNA: TGTGCCAGCAGCGTAGAGGTCCGCGGGACAGAAGACAATGAGCAGTTCTTC
D gene: NA; V gene: TRBV29-1; J gene: TRBJ1-2; clone size: NA; CDR3 protein: CSAATIRQVHYGYTF; CDR3 DNA: TGCAGCGCTGCGACGATTCGACAGGTTCACTATGGCTACACCTTC
D gene: TRBD2; V gene: TRBV6-6; J gene: TRBJ2-5; clone size: NA; CDR3 protein: CASSYSLAGEQETQYF; CDR3 DNA: TGTGCCAGCAGTTACTCACTAGCGGGAGAACAAGAGACCCAGTACTTC
D gene: TRBD2; V gene: TRBV9; J gene: TRBJ2-3; clone size: NA; CDR3 protein: CASSVASGASTDTQYF; CDR3 DNA: TGTGCCAGCAGCGTAGCTAGCGGGGCTAGCACAGATACGCAGTATTTT
D gene: TRBD1; V gene: TRBV7-2; J gene: TRBJ2-5; clone size: few; CDR3 protein: CASSLGETGGAMETQYF; CDR3 DNA: TGTGCCAGCAGCTTAGGGGAAACAGGGGGCGCCATGGAGACCCAGTACTTC
D gene: NA; V gene: TRBV15; J gene: TRBJ2-3; clone size: NA; CDR3 protein: CATSTSWGGHADTQYF; CDR3 DNA: TGTGCCACCAGCACTTCATGGGGGGGCCATGCAGATACGCAGTATTTT
D gene: NA; V gene: TRBV6-2/TRBV6-3; J gene: TRBJ2-6; clone size: NA; CDR3 protein: CASSYWINGGANVLTF; CDR3 DNA: TGTGCCAGCAGTTACTGGATTAATGGAGGTGCCAACGTCCTGACTTTC
D gene: TRBD2; V gene: TRBV28; J gene: TRBJ2-3; clone size: NA; CDR3 protein: CASSFAGGGTDTQYF; CDR3 DNA: TGTGCCAGCAGTTTTGCGGGGGGTGGCACAGATACGCAGTATTTT
D gene: NA; V gene: TRBV9; J gene: TRBJ1-1; clone size: NA; CDR3 protein: CASSVGTLAGELGTEAFF; CDR3 DNA: TGTGCCAGCAGCGTGGGGACATTGGCAGGGGAATTAGGCACTGAAGCTTTCTTT
D gene: NA; V gene: TRBV6-6; J gene: TRBJ2-3; clone size: NA; CDR3 protein: CASCIGASTDTQYF; CDR3 DNA: TGTGCCAGCTGTATTGGGGCGAGCACAGATACGCAGTATTTT
D gene: TRBD2; V gene: TRBV10-3; J gene: TRBJ2-7; clone size: NA; CDR3 protein: CAISSSGRAENEQYF; CDR3 DNA: TGTGCCATCAGTTCTAGCGGGAGGGCCGAGAACGAGCAGTACTTC
D gene: TRBD1; V gene: TRBV5-4; J gene: TRBJ2-2; clone size: NA; CDR3 protein: CASSWDRNTGELFF; CDR3 DNA: TGTGCCAGCAGCTGGGACAGGAACACCGGGGAGCTGTTTTTT
D gene: NA; V gene: TRBV10-1; J gene: TRBJ2-1; clone size: NA; CDR3 protein: CASRVGGSYNEQFF; CDR3 DNA: TGCGCCAGCAGAGTCGGGGGCTCCTACAATGAGCAGTTCTTC
D gene: NA; V gene: TRBV20-1; J gene: TRBJ1-2; clone size: NA; CDR3 protein: CSATRQGKNTF; CDR3 DNA: TGCAGTGCTACAAGGCAGGGGAAAAACACCTTC
D gene: TRBD1; V gene: TRBV28; J gene: TRBJ2-1; clone size: NA; CDR3 protein: CASSPGQGWNDEQFF; CDR3 DNA: TGTGCCAGCAGTCCTGGACAGGGGTGGAACGATGAGCAGTTCTTC
D gene: TRBD2; V gene: TRBV5-1; J gene: TRBJ2-5; clone size: few; CDR3 protein: CASSSSGGSVKETQYF; CDR3 DNA: TGCGCCAGCAGCTCTAGCGGGGGATCGGTAAAAGAGACCCAGTACTTC
D gene: TRBD1; V gene: TRBV6-5; J gene: TRBJ2-7; clone size: NA; CDR3 protein: CASSPGQSIYEQYF; CDR3 DNA: TGTGCCAGCAGCCCGGGACAGAGCATCTACGAGCAGTACTTC
D gene: TRBD1; V gene: TRBV5-1; J gene: TRBJ1-2; clone size: NA; CDR3 protein: CASSWNDRDNGYTF; CDR3 DNA: TGCGCCAGCAGCTGGAACGACAGGGATAATGGCTACACCTTC
D gene: NA; V gene: TRBV6-5; J gene: TRBJ1-6; clone size: NA; CDR3 protein: CASSYHPTEANSPLHF; CDR3 DNA: TGTGCCAGCAGTTACCATCCAACAGAAGCTAATTCACCCCTCCACTTT
D gene: TRBD1; V gene: TRBV19; J gene: TRBJ1-2; clone size: once; CDR3 protein: CASMLHGTAVYGYTF; CDR3 DNA: TGTGCCAGTATGCTTCACGGGACAGCCGTCTATGGCTACACCTTC
D gene: NA; V gene: TRBV6-2/TRBV6-3; J gene: TRBJ1-1; clone size: NA; CDR3 protein: CASSYSGGGADEAFF; CDR3 DNA: TGTGCCAGCAGTTACTCGGGGGGGGGCGCGGATGAAGCTTTCTTT
D gene: TRBD1; V gene: TRBV19; J gene: TRBJ2-2; clone size: NA; CDR3 protein: CASRGVGTGTSGELFF; CDR3 DNA: TGTGCCAGTAGGGGAGTTGGGACAGGGACCTCCGGGGAGCTGTTTTTT
D gene: TRBD1; V gene: TRBV6-1; J gene: TRBJ2-3; clone size: once; CDR3 protein: CASSEWTGDTDTQYF; CDR3 DNA: TGTGCCAGCAGTGAATGGACAGGTGACACAGATACGCAGTATTTT
D gene: NA; V gene: TRBV3-1/TRBV3-2; J gene: TRBJ2-4; clone size: NA; CDR3 protein: CASSPEGAHIQYF; CDR3 DNA: TGTGCCAGCAGCCCGGAGGGGGCCCACATTCAGTACTTC
D gene: TRBD1; V gene: TRBV28; J gene: TRBJ2-7; clone size: NA; CDR3 protein: CASSLGAGGSYEQYF; CDR3 DNA: TGTGCCAGCAGTTTAGGGGCAGGGGGTAGCTACGAGCAGTACTTC
D gene: TRBD2; V gene: TRBV4-3; J gene: TRBJ2-1; clone size: NA; CDR3 protein: CASSQDVGALAGYNEQFF; CDR3 DNA: TGCGCCAGCAGCCAAGACGTTGGCGCGCTAGCGGGGTATAATGAGCAGTTCTTC
D gene: NA; V gene: TRBV11-3; J gene: TRBJ2-3; clone size: NA; CDR3 protein: CASSLRDTDTQYF; CDR3 DNA: TGTGCCAGCTCTCTGAGGGACACAGATACGCAGTATTTT
D gene: TRBD2; V gene: TRBV4-3; J gene: TRBJ2-3; clone size: NA; CDR3 protein: CASSQDKRGDGTDTQYF; CDR3 DNA: TGCGCCAGCAGCCAAGATAAGCGGGGGGACGGCACAGATACGCAGTATTTT
D gene: TRBD1; V gene: TRBV28; J gene: TRBJ1-2; clone size: NA; CDR3 protein: CASSLRGQGGGYTF; CDR3 DNA: TGTGCCAGCAGTTTACGAGGACAGGGGGGAGGCTACACCTTC
D gene: NA; V gene: TRBV6-1; J gene: TRBJ2-7; clone size: NA; CDR3 protein: CASSESGTQGGGEQYF; CDR3 DNA: TGTGCCAGCAGTGAATCCGGGACTCAAGGAGGAGGGGAGCAGTACTTC
D gene: NA; V gene: TRBV30; J gene: TRBJ1-1; clone size: NA; CDR3 protein: CAWSAGLENTEAFF; CDR3 DNA: TGTGCCTGGAGTGCGGGACTGGAGAACACTGAAGCTTTCTTT
D gene: NA; V gene: TRBV5-1; J gene: TRBJ2-7; clone size: NA; CDR3 protein: CASSLVPGKDNEQYF; CDR3 DNA: TGCGCCAGCAGCTTGGTTCCAGGGAAGGATAACGAGCAGTACTTC
D gene: NA; V gene: TRBV6-2/TRBV6-3; J gene: TRBJ2-1; clone size: NA; CDR3 protein: CASSSGSYGNEQFF; CDR3 DNA: TGTGCCAGCAGTTCGGGGTCCTATGGGAATGAGCAGTTCTTC
D gene: TRBD1; V gene: TRBV6-2/TRBV6-3; J gene: TRBJ2-5; clone size: NA; CDR3 protein: CASSRDRVPGTQYF; CDR3 DNA: TGTGCCAGCAGCCGGGACAGGGTCCCAGGGACCCAGTACTTC
D gene: NA; V gene: TRBV27; J gene: TRBJ2-3; clone size: NA; CDR3 protein: CASSLADTDTQYF; CDR3 DNA: TGTGCCAGCAGTTTAGCGGACACAGATACGCAGTATTTT